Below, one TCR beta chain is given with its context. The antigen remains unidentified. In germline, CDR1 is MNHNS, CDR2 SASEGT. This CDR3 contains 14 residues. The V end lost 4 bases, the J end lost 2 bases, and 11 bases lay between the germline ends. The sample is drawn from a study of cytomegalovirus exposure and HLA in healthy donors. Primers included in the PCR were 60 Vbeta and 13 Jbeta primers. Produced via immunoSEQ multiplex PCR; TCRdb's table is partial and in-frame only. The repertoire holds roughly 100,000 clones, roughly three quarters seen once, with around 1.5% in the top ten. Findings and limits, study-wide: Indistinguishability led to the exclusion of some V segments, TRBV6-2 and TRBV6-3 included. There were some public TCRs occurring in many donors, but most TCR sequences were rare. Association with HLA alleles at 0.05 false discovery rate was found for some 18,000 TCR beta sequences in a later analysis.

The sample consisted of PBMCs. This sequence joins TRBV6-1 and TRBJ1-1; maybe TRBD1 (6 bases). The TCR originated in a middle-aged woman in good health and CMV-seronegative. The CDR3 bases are TGTGCCAGCAGTGCCAGGGGCGCTAACACTGAAGCTTTCTTT. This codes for CASSARGANTEAFF.